This T cell receptor (beta chain) is drawn from a study of shared clonotypes between healthy human individuals. Here immunoSEQ multiplex PCR was the method, and the copy in TCRdb shows in-frame clones only, minus some. Of a few million clones listed, around 93% are singletons. Trimming removed 1 base at V and 3 bases at J, with 14 bases between. Germline CDR1 is SGHNT and CDR2 is YYREEE (reference sequence). The CDR3 is 16 residues long. This clonotype originated in a man younger than 30 in good health. Some clones in this sample may be carry-over from other donors' samples. What was sequenced was naive CD4+ T cells from PBMCs. Subset in this sample: CD45RA+ positively selected. The rearrangement uses TRBV5-4 and TRBJ2-1; D gene unclear. CDR3 protein: CASSLILSSIYNEQFF. In DNA form, the CDR3 reads TGTGCCAGCAGCTTGATCTTGAGCAGTATCTACAATGAGCAGTTCTTC.